This T cell receptor (beta chain) derives from a study of Graves' ophthalmopathy and Graves' hyperthyroidism. Study in general: The study drew peripheral blood at initial diagnosis, before any treatment. Study results and caveats: A 13-signature model separated ophthalmopathy from stable hyperthyroidism, just under 90% sensitivity, approximately 84% specificity.

Germline lookup yields CDR1 MDHEN and CDR2 SYDVKM. This CDR3 region has 14 residues. After removal of 5 bases from V and 3 bases from J, the junction contained 6 bases not matched to a gene. The study amplified TCR beta CDR3 regions using RNA transcripts. HTBI primers primed a first-round RT-PCR, and a second-round multiplex PCR followed. TCRdb passed the multiplex PCR reads through MiXCR, listing each CDR3 protein once. The sample consists of 150,000 to 200,000 distinct CDR3 sequences, roughly two fifths of them appearing once. Other autoimmune disease, uncontrolled infection, pregnancy and lactation led to exclusion. Concerning this clonotype itself: Its antigen is not identified.

The sample was peripheral blood. The sequence derives from a man aged 30 to 39 with Graves' ophthalmopathy. V and J are TRBV28 and TRBJ1-2; 7 bases line up with TRBD1. CDR3 bases: TGTGCCAGCAGTGCCCCGGGACAGTACTATGGCTACACCTTC. It translates to CASSAPGQYYGYTF.